Shown below are 20 T cell receptor beta chains from a single sample sequenced in a study of CD8 T cells in ankylosing spondylitis. These receptors' antigens are unknown. TCRdb called the 5' RACE reads again in MiXCR, with one record for every CDR3 protein. The sample shows a few hundred thousand distinct CDR3 sequences, around 20% of them seen only once. Study conclusions and caveats: Typical of ankylosing spondylitis blood, it appeared, was a TCR beta motif of several highly homologous variants.

Sequenced material: blood, either unsorted or a sorted T cell fraction (not recorded which). These receptors were taken from a male donor with ankylosing spondylitis.

In this sample, this clonotype turned up a few times. The rearrangement links TRBV29-1 to TRBJ2-2, with D possibly matching TRBD2 (5 bases). The CDR3 spans 12 residues. V was clipped by 7 bases and J by 6 bases, with 12 bases between them. Germline CDR1 SQVTM, CDR2 ANQGSEA. The CDR3 here is CSGGLSPGELFF. The CDR3 nucleotides are TGCAGCGGAGGACTCTCCCCCGGGGAGCTGTTTTTT.

This clonotype was seen only a few times. The genes are TRBV7-2 and TRBJ1-2; no reliable D call. The V and J ends lost 6 bases and 4 bases respectively, with 12 bases between them. The CDR3 sequence is 13 residues long. CDR1 is SGHTA, CDR2 FQGNSA, per germline. The CDR3 DNA reads as TGTGCCAGCAGTCTTCGAACCATCTATGGCTACACCTTC. Amino acids: CASSLRTIYGYTF.

This rearrangement joins TRBV12-5 to TRBJ2-3; 8 nucleotides match TRBD2. The CDR3 contains 15 residues. In germline, CDR1 is LGHNT, CDR2 FRNRAP. The J segment lost 6 bases and the V segment lost 5 bases, leaving 10 bases of the junction unmatched. DNA for the CDR3: TGTGCTAGTGGTATAGCGGGGTCGACTAGCGATACGCAGTATTTT. Translated, it gives CASGIAGSTSDTQYF. Full variable domain (remainder filled in from reference TRBV12-5 and TRBJ2-3): DARVTQTPRHKVTEMGQEVTMRCQPILGHNTVFWYRQTMMQGLELLAYFRNRAPLDDSGMPKDRFSAEMPDATLATLKIQPSEPRDSAVYFCASGIAGSTSDTQYFGPGTRLTVL.

The rearrangement links TRBV6-2 or TRBV6-3 to TRBJ2-7; possibly TRBD1 or TRBD2 for D (5 bases each). Germline V gene lookup returns CDR1 MNHEY and CDR2 SVGEGT. The CDR3 extends over 16 amino acids. V lost 7 bases, J lost 0 bases, and 19 bases lay in between. CDR3 in amino acids: CASTDLTGTLSYEQYF. CDR3 DNA sequence: TGTGCCAGCACTGATCTAACCGGGACCCTCTCCTACGAGCAGTACTTC.

V gene TRBV7-9 combines with J gene TRBJ2-5; TRBD1 aligns across 10 bases. The V and J ends lost 1 base and 5 bases, in that order; junction bases with no gene match: 4. There are 15 residues in the CDR3. From germline, CDR1 is SEHNR and CDR2 FQNEAQ (reference sequence). CDR3 sequence (DNA): TGTGCCAGCAGCTTAGGACAGGGGGCGCGGGAGACCCAGTACTTC. Translating it yields CASSLGQGARETQYF.

This clonotype was counted only a few times. This rearrangement joins TRBV7-9 to TRBJ2-7; D remains unclear. The length of the CDR3 is 13 residues. Germline CDR1 reads SEHNR; CDR2 reads FQNEAQ (reference sequence). V was trimmed by 2 bases and J by 6 bases, leaving 11 bases between them. The chain's CDR3 is CASSLTTPFEQYF. The CDR3 region has the DNA TGTGCCAGCAGCTTAACGACGCCCTTCGAGCAGTACTTC.

The V call is TRBV3-1, the J call TRBJ2-7, with unresolved D. The germline CDR1 and CDR2 sequences are LGHDT and YNNKEL (reference sequence). V lost 3 bases to trimming and J lost 1 base, with 16 bases between them. CDR3 length: 16 residues. The CDR3 reads CASSQATRSGSYEQYF. CDR3 sequence (DNA): TGTGCCAGCAGCCAGGCAACAAGGAGTGGGTCCTACGAGCAGTACTTC.

The chain employs TRBV7-9 and TRBJ2-2, with D uncertain. Germline V gene sequence: CDR1 SEHNR, CDR2 FQNEAQ (reference sequence). The CDR3 runs 16 residues. The V and J ends lost 4 bases and 8 bases respectively, with 20 bases between them. The DNA of the CDR3 is TGTGCCAGCAGCTCCCTCCTTGCTGGACGGTTGGGGGAGCTGTTTTTT. Translating gives CASSSLLAGRLGELFF.

This clonotype was recorded once. The V gene is TRBV20-1, the J gene TRBJ2-1, with 15 nucleotides matching TRBD2. Germline V gene sequence: CDR1 DFQATT, CDR2 SNEGSKA (reference sequence). The CDR3 is made up of 16 amino acids. Trimming removed 6 bases from V and 6 bases from J; junction bases left unmatched: 9. CDR3 residues: CSAPPGLAGGGNEQFF. The CDR3 nucleotides are TGCAGTGCGCCCCCGGGACTAGCGGGAGGTGGCAATGAGCAGTTCTTC.

The V call is TRBV20-1, the J call TRBJ1-5; D not resolved. V lost 4 bases and J 3 bases, leaving 10 bases between the germline ends. CDR1 and CDR2 from the germline V gene are DFQATT and SNEGSKA (reference sequence). This CDR3 has 13 amino acids. The CDR3 nucleotides read TGCAGTGCTACCCGGGCCAACAATCAGCCCCAGCATTTT. Its translation: CSATRANNQPQHF.

The rearrangement links TRBV12-3 or TRBV12-4 to TRBJ2-1; 8 nucleotides line up with TRBD1. J lost 6 bases, V lost 6 bases, and 13 bases had no gene match. CDR3 length equals 16 residues. As DNA, the CDR3 is TGTGCCAGCAGAAAGGGCCCCGGACAGGGACGCAATGAGCAGTTCTTC. Its translation: CASRKGPGQGRNEQFF.

A few counts support this clonotype. J is TRBJ2-5 and V is TRBV29-1; TRBD1 aligns across 9 bases. This CDR3 comprises 13 residues. Unmatched junction bases numbered 0, after V lost 3 bases and J lost 1 base. CDR1 and CDR2 from the germline V gene are SQVTM and ANQGSEA. The CDR3 loop reads CSVEDRGQETQYF. In DNA form, the CDR3 reads TGCAGCGTTGAGGACAGGGGCCAAGAGACCCAGTACTTC.

This clonotype appeared a few times. The V and J genes are TRBV7-3 and TRBJ2-3, with TRBD2 as a possible D gene (6 bases). Per germline, CDR1 SGHTA and CDR2 FQGTGA. This CDR3 contains 15 residues. Trimming left V 5 bases short and J 5 bases short, with 17 bases between. CDR3 sequence (DNA): TGTGCCAGCAGCCAATCTGGGCAGGGAGGAGATACGCAGTATTTT. Protein product: CASSQSGQGGDTQYF.

This clonotype has just a few counts. V usage is TRBV20-1 and J usage is TRBJ1-1; D possibly corresponds to TRBD1 (5 bases). The CDR3 length is 11 residues. Deletions cut 7 bases from V and 1 base from J, with 7 bases between. Germline assignment: CDR1 DFQATT and CDR2 SNEGSKA (reference sequence). The CDR3 DNA follows: TGCAGTGGACAGAGGAACACTGAAGCTTTCTTT. Protein: CSGQRNTEAFF.

This sequence joins TRBV24-1 and TRBJ2-1; 11 bases fit TRBD2. The CDR3 has 17 residues. The ends lost 4 bases at V and 2 bases at J; junction bases unmatched: 6. Germline lookup yields CDR1 KGHDR and CDR2 SFDVKD. This CDR3 is CATSDGGLADAYNEQFF. DNA of the CDR3: TGTGCCACCAGTGACGGGGGACTAGCGGATGCCTACAATGAGCAGTTCTTC.

This clonotype was seen only a few times. The chain uses TRBV18 and TRBJ2-1, with 12 bases matching TRBD1. V was clipped by 5 bases and J by 8 bases; unmatched bases: 10. Germline values: CDR1 KGHSH, CDR2 LQKENI. The CDR3 sequence is 16 residues long. Here the CDR3 reads CASSSRGQGAGYEQFF. The CDR3 DNA reads TGTGCCAGCTCATCCCGGGGACAGGGGGCTGGGTATGAGCAGTTCTTC.

This clonotype was counted between two and nine times. The rearrangement links TRBV4-3 to TRBJ1-2; D remains unclear. The CDR3 runs 15 residues. CDR1 and CDR2 (germline): LGHNA, YSLEER. V lost 2 bases to trimming and J lost 3 bases, with 13 bases between them. The CDR3 here is CASSQLPRADYGYTF. CDR3 sequence (DNA): TGCGCCAGCAGCCAACTCCCACGGGCGGACTATGGCTACACCTTC.

This clonotype was seen only a few times. The V call is TRBV6-1, the J call TRBJ2-2; a possible D gene is TRBD2 (6 bases). The CDR3 covers 13 residues. Germline V CDR1 and CDR2: MNHNS, SASEGT. Trimming took 6 bases from V and 3 from J, leaving 8 bases between them. The CDR3 spells CASSRGYTGELFF. The DNA for the CDR3 is TGTGCCAGCAGCCGGGGGTACACCGGGGAGCTGTTTTTT.

Note on this clonotype: The germline gene is not matched at one end of the junction; a read error may be the cause. The chain combines TRBV7-7 with TRBJ2-1, with 7 bases matching TRBD2. CDR1 and CDR2 (germline): SSHAT, FNYEAQ (reference sequence). The CDR3 is made up of 15 amino acids. CDR3 protein: CASSLAPTSNNEQFF. The CDR3 DNA reads as TGTGCTAGCAGCTTAGCTCCGACTAGCAACAATGAGCAGTTCTTC. Filled out from reference TRBV7-7 and TRBJ2-1, the complete variable domain reads GAGVSQSPRYKVTKRGQDVTLRCDPISSHATLYWYQQALGQGPEFLTYFNYEAQPDKSGLPSDRFSAERPEGSISTLTIQRTEQRDSAMYRCASSLAPTSNNEQFFGPGTRLTVL.

The CDR3 is CASSSGWFYEQYF. The CDR3 coding sequence is TGTGCCAGCAGCTCGGGGTGGTTCTACGAGCAGTACTTC. The V and J genes are TRBV7-2 and TRBJ2-7; perhaps TRBD2 as D (5 bases). Germline-derived CDR1 and CDR2 are SGHTA and FQGNSA. This CDR3 has 13 amino acids. The V gene lost 4 bases and the J gene lost 3 bases, with 10 bases spanning the gap.